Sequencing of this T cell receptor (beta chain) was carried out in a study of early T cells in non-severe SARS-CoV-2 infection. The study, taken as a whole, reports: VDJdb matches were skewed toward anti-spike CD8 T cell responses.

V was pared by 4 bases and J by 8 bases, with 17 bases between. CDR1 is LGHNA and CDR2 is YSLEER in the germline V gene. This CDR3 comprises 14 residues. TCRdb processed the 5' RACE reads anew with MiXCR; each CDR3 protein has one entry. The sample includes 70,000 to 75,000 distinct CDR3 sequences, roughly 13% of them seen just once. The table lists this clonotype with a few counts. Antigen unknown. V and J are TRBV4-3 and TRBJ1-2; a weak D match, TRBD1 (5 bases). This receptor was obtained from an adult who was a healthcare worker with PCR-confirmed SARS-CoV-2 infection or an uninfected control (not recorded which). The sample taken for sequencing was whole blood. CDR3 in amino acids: CASSPAGWGRGYTF. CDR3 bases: TGCGCCAGCAGCCCAGCGGGGTGGGGGAGAGGCTACACCTTC.